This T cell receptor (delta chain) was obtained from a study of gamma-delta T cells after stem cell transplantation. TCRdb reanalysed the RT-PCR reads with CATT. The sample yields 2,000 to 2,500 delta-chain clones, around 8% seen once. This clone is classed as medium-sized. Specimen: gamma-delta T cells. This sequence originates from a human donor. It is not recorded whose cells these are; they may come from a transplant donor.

The DNA of the CDR3 is TGTGCCTGTGACACCGTACTTCTGGGGGATAGAATGTACACCGATAAACTCATCTTT. Its translation is CACDTVLLGDRMYTDKLIF. The chain couples TRDV2 to TRDJ1; TRDD3 agrees at 10 bases. Germline CDR1 reads GEAIGNYY; CDR2 reads EKD. The CDR3 is 19 amino acids. Trimming cost V 0 bases and J 0 bases; bases outside gene matches: 12.